This T cell receptor beta chain comes out of a study of tumor-infiltrating lymphocytes in oesophageal squamous cell carcinoma. Turning to this clonotype: Here the CDR3 omits its conserved ending phenylalanine or tryptophan, so a read error is the likely source. The limits of the CDR3 on the DNA are not certain, so only TCRdb's listed CDR3 is given.

TCRdb ran MiXCR on the PCR reads and lists one entry per CDR3 protein. Here the sample spans fewer than 20,000 distinct CDR3 sequences, roughly two fifths being singletons. The CDR3 is 8 amino acids long, termini counted. Germline assignment: CDR1 SGHVS and CDR2 FQNEAQ. Sequenced input: esophageal tumor tissue. The V and J genes are TRBV7-8 and TRBJ2-3; TRBD2, the table's D call, was not compared with the DNA. The receptor comes from a male donor with esophageal squamous cell carcinoma. This chain's CDR3 is CASSFRGR.